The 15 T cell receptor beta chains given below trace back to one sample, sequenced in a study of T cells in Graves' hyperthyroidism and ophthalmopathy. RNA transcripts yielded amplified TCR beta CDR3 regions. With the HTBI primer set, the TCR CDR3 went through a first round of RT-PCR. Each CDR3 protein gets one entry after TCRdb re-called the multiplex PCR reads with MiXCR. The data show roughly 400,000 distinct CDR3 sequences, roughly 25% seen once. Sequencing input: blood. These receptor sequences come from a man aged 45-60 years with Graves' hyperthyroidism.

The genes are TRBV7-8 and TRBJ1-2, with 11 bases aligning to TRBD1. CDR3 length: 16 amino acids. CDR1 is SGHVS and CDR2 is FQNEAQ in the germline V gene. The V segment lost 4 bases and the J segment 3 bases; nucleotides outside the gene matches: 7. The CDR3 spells CASSSDRGQDDYGYTF. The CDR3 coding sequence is TGTGCCAGCAGCTCGGACAGGGGGCAAGATGACTATGGCTACACCTTC.

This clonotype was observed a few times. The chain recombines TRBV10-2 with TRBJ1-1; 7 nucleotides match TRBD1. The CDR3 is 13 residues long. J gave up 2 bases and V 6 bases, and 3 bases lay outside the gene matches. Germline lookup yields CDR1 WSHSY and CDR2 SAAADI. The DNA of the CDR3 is TGCGCCAGCAGACAGGGGCGAAACACTGAAGCTTTCTTT. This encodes CASRQGRNTEAFF.

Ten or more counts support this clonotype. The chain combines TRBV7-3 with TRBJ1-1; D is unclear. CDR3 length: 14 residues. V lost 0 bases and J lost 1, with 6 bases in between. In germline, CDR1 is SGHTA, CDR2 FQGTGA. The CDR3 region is CASSLTGGNTEAFF. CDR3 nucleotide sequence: TGTGCCAGCAGCTTAACGGGCGGGAACACTGAAGCTTTCTTT.

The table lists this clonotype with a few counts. The CDR3 DNA sequence: TGCAGTGCTAGCAGTCTAGACAGGGGCACCGGGGAGCTGTTTTTT. Its protein is CSASSLDRGTGELFF. The chain combines TRBV20-1 with TRBJ2-2, with 8 bases aligning to TRBD1. The CDR3 sequence is 15 residues long. Germline CDR1 is DFQATT and CDR2 is SNEGSKA (reference sequence). With V trimmed by 3 bases and J by 4 bases, 7 bases remained unmatched.

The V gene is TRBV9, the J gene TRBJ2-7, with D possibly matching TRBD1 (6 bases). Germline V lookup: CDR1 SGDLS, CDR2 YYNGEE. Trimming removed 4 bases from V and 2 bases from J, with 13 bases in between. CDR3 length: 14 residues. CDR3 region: CASSLRAGAYEQYF. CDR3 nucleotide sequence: TGTGCCAGCAGCCTAAGGGCAGGGGCCTACGAGCAGTACTTC.

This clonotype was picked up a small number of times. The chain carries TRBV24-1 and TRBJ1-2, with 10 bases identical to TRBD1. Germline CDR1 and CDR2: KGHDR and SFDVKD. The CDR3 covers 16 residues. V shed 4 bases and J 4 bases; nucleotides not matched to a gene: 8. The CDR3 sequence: CATSERGQGIGYGYTF. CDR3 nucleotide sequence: TGTGCCACCAGTGAGCGGGGACAGGGGATCGGCTATGGCTACACCTTC.

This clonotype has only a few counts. CDR3 sequence reads: CSAGTGDSNQPQHF. The CDR3 nucleotides are TGCAGTGCAGGGACAGGGGATAGCAATCAGCCCCAGCATTTT. The rearrangement joins TRBV20-1 to TRBJ1-5, with 10 bases lining up with TRBD1. The CDR3 runs 14 residues. The ends lost 6 bases at V and 0 bases at J; junction bases unmatched: 2. The V gene's germline CDR1 is DFQATT and CDR2 SNEGSKA (reference sequence).

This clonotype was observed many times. CDR3 residues: CASSQDPFSVEAFF. The CDR3 coding sequence is TGTGCCAGCAGCCAAGACCCGTTTAGCGTAGAAGCTTTCTTT. This sequence joins TRBV3-1 and TRBJ1-1; D remains unclear. In germline, CDR1 is LGHDT, CDR2 YNNKEL (reference sequence). Trimming took 0 bases from V and 8 from J, leaving 13 bases between them. CDR3 length: 14 residues.

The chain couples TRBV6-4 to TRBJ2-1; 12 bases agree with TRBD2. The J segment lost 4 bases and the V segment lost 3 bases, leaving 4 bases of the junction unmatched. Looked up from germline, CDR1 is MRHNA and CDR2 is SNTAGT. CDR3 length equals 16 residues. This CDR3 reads CASSDRTSGVYNEQFF. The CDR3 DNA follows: TGTGCCAGCAGTGATCGGACTAGCGGGGTTTACAATGAGCAGTTCTTC.

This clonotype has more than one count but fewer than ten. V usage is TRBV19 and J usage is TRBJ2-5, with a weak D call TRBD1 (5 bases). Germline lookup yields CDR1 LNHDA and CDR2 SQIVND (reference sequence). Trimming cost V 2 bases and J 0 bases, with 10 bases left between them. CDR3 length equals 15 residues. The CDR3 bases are TGTGCCAGTAGTATAACCTCAGGGTACCAAGAGACCCAGTACTTC. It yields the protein CASSITSGYQETQYF.

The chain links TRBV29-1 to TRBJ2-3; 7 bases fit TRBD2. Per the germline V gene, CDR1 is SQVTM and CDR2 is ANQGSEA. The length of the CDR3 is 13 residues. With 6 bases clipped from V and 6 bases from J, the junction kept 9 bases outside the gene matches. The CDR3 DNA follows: TGCAGCGTGCGGGGGACGGCAGGGGATACGCAGTATTTT. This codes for CSVRGTAGDTQYF.

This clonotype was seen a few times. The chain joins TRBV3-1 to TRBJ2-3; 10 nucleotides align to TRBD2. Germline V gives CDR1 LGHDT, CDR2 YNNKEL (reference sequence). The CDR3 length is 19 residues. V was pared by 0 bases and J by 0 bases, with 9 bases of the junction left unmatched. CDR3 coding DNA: TGTGCCAGCAGCCAAGAGTTTCGGACTAGCGGAGAAAGCACAGATACGCAGTATTTT. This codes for CASSQEFRTSGESTDTQYF.

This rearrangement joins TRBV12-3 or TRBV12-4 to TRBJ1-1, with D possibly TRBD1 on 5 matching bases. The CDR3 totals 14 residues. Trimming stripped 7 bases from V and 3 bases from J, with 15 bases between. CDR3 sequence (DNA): TGTGCCAGCACCTTCCAGGGAAGGGACACTGAAGCTTTCTTT. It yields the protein CASTFQGRDTEAFF.

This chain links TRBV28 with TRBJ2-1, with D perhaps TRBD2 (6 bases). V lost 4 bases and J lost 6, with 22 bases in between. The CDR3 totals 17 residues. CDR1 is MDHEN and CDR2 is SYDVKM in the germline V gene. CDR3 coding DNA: TGTGCCAGCAGTTCCTCAAAGCCGGGACTCCCGGCCAATGAGCAGTTCTTC. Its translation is CASSSSKPGLPANEQFF.

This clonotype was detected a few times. Here the CDR3 reads CASSDFQETQYF. CDR3 DNA: TGTGCCAGCAGTGACTTCCAAGAGACCCAGTACTTC. This sequence joins TRBV12-3 or TRBV12-4 and TRBJ2-5; D is uncertain. The CDR3 totals 12 residues. Trimming shortened V by 5 bases and J by 1 base, and 5 bases separated the two germline ends.